These 10 T cell receptor beta chains came from one sample sequenced in a study of T-cell reconstitution after alpha-beta-depleted transplantation in children. The library targeted TCRbeta and was prepared with unique molecular identifiers. MiXCR was run by TCRdb on the PCR reads, yielding one entry per CDR3 protein. The table shows about 480,000 distinct CDR3 sequences, with about 12% occurring only once. Sequencing was performed on PBMCs from the stem cell graft donor, taken from the stem cell graft. The origin of the receptors is a human donor who donated a stem cell graft to a child with combined immunodeficiency.

This clonotype was detected only a few times. The gene calls are TRBV7-9 and TRBJ2-2, with no clear D. The germline V and J ends were trimmed by 5 bases and 7 bases, with 11 bases remaining between them. Germline CDR1 and CDR2: SEHNR and FQNEAQ (reference sequence). The CDR3 length is 13 residues. CDR3 protein: CASSPDSRGELFF. Here the CDR3 DNA reads TGTGCCAGCAGCCCGGATTCGCGCGGGGAGCTGTTTTTT.

The V gene is TRBV21-1, the J gene TRBJ2-2; TRBD1, the table's D call, lacks a check against the DNA. TRBV21-1 is reported as a pseudogene. The CDR3 consists of 16 residues. CDR3 nucleotides: TGTGCCAGCCCCAAAGGCGACAGGGGGGGGGCCGGGGAGCTGTTTTTT. Amino acid sequence: CASPKGDRGGAGELFF.

V gene TRBV12-3 or TRBV12-4 combines with J gene TRBJ1-2; maybe TRBD1 (5 bases). V lost 3 bases, J lost 5 bases, and 7 bases lay in between. CDR3 size: 12 residues. CDR3 amino acids: CASSFSGYGYTF. In DNA form, the CDR3 reads TGTGCCAGCAGTTTCTCAGGGTATGGCTACACCTTC.

This clonotype has at least ten counts. The gene calls are TRBV12-3 or TRBV12-4 and TRBJ2-7; 14 positions match TRBD2. J was trimmed by 4 bases and V by 4 bases; bases with no gene match: 3. The length of the CDR3 is 15 residues. The CDR3 sequence is CASSSGTSGSYEQYF. The CDR3 region has the DNA TGTGCCAGCAGTTCTGGGACTAGCGGGAGTTACGAGCAGTACTTC.

The J gene is TRBJ1-1, the V gene TRBV5-1, with TRBD1 identical over 7 bases. Looked up from germline, CDR1 is SGHRS and CDR2 is YFSETQ. This CDR3 region has 14 residues. Trimming took 4 bases from V and 4 from J; bases not matched to a gene: 7. CDR3 bases: TGCGCCAGCAGCCCGACAGGGTCGCGCACTGAAGCTTTCTTT. Amino acids: CASSPTGSRTEAFF.

This chain connects TRBV10-3 to TRBJ1-5, with a weak D call TRBD1 (6 bases). The length of the CDR3 is 14 residues. V gave up 2 bases and J gave up 7 bases, with 12 bases separating them. Germline-derived CDR1 and CDR2 are ENHRY and SYGVKD. The CDR3 sequence: CAISEDRLGQPQHF. The CDR3 nucleotides are TGTGCCATCAGTGAGGACAGGCTGGGGCAGCCCCAGCATTTT.

A few counts support this clonotype. V gene TRBV5-6 combines with J gene TRBJ2-5; the D gene is possibly TRBD2 (6 bases). This CDR3 region has 16 residues. Germline V gene data show CDR1 as SGHDT and CDR2 as YYEEEE. V lost 0 bases, J lost 2 bases, and 14 bases lay in between. The CDR3 DNA sequence: TGTGCCAGCAGCTTGGTGGGCGGGGTCAATCAAGAGACCCAGTACTTC. Its translation is CASSLVGGVNQETQYF. The complete variable domain, with remaining parts taken from reference TRBV5-6 and TRBJ2-5, reads DAGVTQSPTHLIKTRGQQVTLRCSPKSGHDTVSWYQQALGQGPQFIFQYYEEEERQRGNFPDRFSGHQFPNYSSELNVNALLLGDSALYLCASSLVGGVNQETQYFGPGTRLLVL.

The chain carries TRBV12-3 or TRBV12-4 and TRBJ1-4; 9 nucleotides agree with TRBD1. This CDR3 spans 17 amino acids. J lost 6 bases, V lost 1 base, and 9 bases had no gene match. The CDR3 loop reads CASSLDSWTGVYEKLFF. The CDR3 DNA reads as TGTGCCAGCAGTTTAGACTCTTGGACAGGGGTATATGAAAAACTGTTTTTT.

A note on this clonotype: This CDR3 is missing its conserved last phenylalanine or tryptophan, likely due to a read error. The chain uses TRBV15 and TRBJ2-3, with TRBD2 matching over 9 bases. V was pared by 0 bases and J by 0 bases, with 7 bases of the junction left unmatched. Germline loops: CDR1 LNHNV, CDR2 YYDKDF (reference sequence). The CDR3 extends over 18 amino acids. This CDR3 is CATSRDRLAGLSTDTQYY. CDR3 bases: TGTGCCACCAGCAGAGATCGGCTAGCGGGGCTTAGCACAGATACGCAGTATTAT.

The rearrangement uses TRBV10-3 and TRBJ2-7, with 10 bases fitting TRBD1. Trimming removed 3 bases from V and 4 bases from J; junction bases left unmatched: 12. CDR1 and CDR2 from the germline V gene are ENHRY and SYGVKD. The CDR3 runs 17 residues. The CDR3, as DNA: TGTGCCATCAGTGACCCGGGCCGGGACAGGGGAAAGTACGAGCAGTACTTC. The encoded protein is CAISDPGRDRGKYEQYF.